This T cell receptor (beta chain) was captured in a study of cytomegalovirus exposure and HLA in healthy donors. Broader study findings: Earlier findings revealed that most TCR beta V segments proved productive either about 90% or about 30% of the time.

This CDR3 has 15 residues. J gave up 9 bases and V 3 bases, and 8 bases lay outside the gene matches. Germline loops: CDR1 MGHRA, CDR2 YSYEKL. This clone was recorded once. The antigen remains unidentified. The PCR made use of 60 Vbeta and 13 Jbeta primers. Sequencing used immunoSEQ multiplex PCR; TCRdb keeps in-frame clones, though not all of them. The data show roughly 120,000 clones, with less than 85% seen just once and roughly an eighth held by the top ten. Sequencing was done on a sample of PBMCs. This clonotype was obtained from a man aged 25 to 40 in good health and CMV-seropositive. The chain carries TRBV4-1 and TRBJ2-1, with TRBD2 matching over 10 bases. The CDR3 sequence: CASSHLAGGPFEQFF. CDR3 DNA: TGCGCCAGCAGCCACTTAGCGGGGGGCCCCTTTGAGCAGTTCTTC.